The rows below give T cell receptor beta chains drawn from one sample of a study of blood T cell repertoires in COVID-19. TCRdb's table, derived via immunoSEQ multiplex PCR, lists solely in-frame clones and lacks some. The table has 300,000 to 450,000 clones, around 84% seen once; the top ten hold under 3%. Sequencing input: peripheral blood. These receptors all come from a human donor in a cohort sampled during active COVID-19. Both conserved end residues are part of each CDR3. The D gene is left open where the match is weak. Where a row states a size, it is once, few, many or the class of an expanded clone; other rows omit it.

D: TRBD2
J: TRBJ2-2
size: .
V: TRBV2
DNA: TGTGCCAGCAGTGAAAGCGGGGGGAACACCGGGGAGCTGTTTTTT
CDR3: CASSESGGNTGELFF

D: TRBD2
J: TRBJ2-7
size: .
V: TRBV9
DNA: TGTGCCAGCAGCGTCGGCGGGAGTGCGGACGAGCAGTACTTC
CDR3: CASSVGGSADEQYF

D: TRBD2
J: TRBJ2-1
size: .
V: TRBV15
DNA: TGTGCCACCAGCAGAGAGGAGACGGGACTAGCGTATGAGCAGTTCTTC
CDR3: CATSREETGLAYEQFF

D: TRBD1
J: TRBJ1-2
size: .
V: TRBV2
DNA: TGTGCCAGCAGTAGACGGGACAGTCAGGGCTACACCTTC
CDR3: CASSRRDSQGYTF

D: .
J: TRBJ1-2
size: once
V: TRBV15
DNA: TGTGCCACCAGCAGAGATATGGCCTCTGCTAACTATGGCTACACCTTC
CDR3: CATSRDMASANYGYTF

D: .
J: TRBJ1-3
size: once
V: TRBV3-1/TRBV3-2
DNA: TGTGCCAGCAGCCAAGCGACAGTCCCCTCTGGAAACACCATATATTTT
CDR3: CASSQATVPSGNTIYF

D: .
J: TRBJ2-1
size: .
V: TRBV3-1/TRBV3-2
DNA: TGTGCCAGCAGCGCGTTTTTAGAGGGAGTGAGGAATGAGCAGTTCTTC
CDR3: CASSAFLEGVRNEQFF

D: TRBD1
J: TRBJ1-1
size: .
V: TRBV30
DNA: TGTGCCTGGAGTGACTCGACAGGGTGGGGAACTGAAGCTTTCTTT
CDR3: CAWSDSTGWGTEAFF

D: .
J: TRBJ2-7
size: .
V: TRBV6-5
DNA: TGTGCCAGCAGTTACTCAGGAGCCGGGGGTTCTTCCGAGCAGTACTTC
CDR3: CASSYSGAGGSSEQYF

D: .
J: TRBJ2-3
size: .
V: TRBV7-9
DNA: TGTGCCAGCAGCCCAACAAGCGGCACAGATACGCAGTATTTT
CDR3: CASSPTSGTDTQYF

D: .
J: TRBJ2-2
size: .
V: TRBV3-1/TRBV3-2
DNA: TGTGCCAGCATCGGTCAGGCGAACACCGGGGAGCTGTTTTTT
CDR3: CASIGQANTGELFF

D: TRBD2
J: TRBJ2-1
size: many
V: TRBV5-4
DNA: TGTGCCAGCAGCCCGCGGGGCGGGGGGGCCGCGGGAGAGCAGTTCTTC
CDR3: CASSPRGGGAAGEQFF

D: TRBD1
J: TRBJ1-2
size: .
V: TRBV19
DNA: TGTGCCAGTAGCCGGACAGGGGGAGTCTCTGGCTACACCTTC
CDR3: CASSRTGGVSGYTF

D: TRBD1
J: TRBJ1-6
size: .
V: TRBV5-1
DNA: TGCGCCAGCAGCCCAGGGACAGGGAGAAATTCACCCCTCCACTTT
CDR3: CASSPGTGRNSPLHF

D: .
J: TRBJ2-7
size: .
V: TRBV12-3/TRBV12-4
DNA: TGTGCCAGCAGCCGCGCGGAGGGCTACGAGCAGTACTTC
CDR3: CASSRAEGYEQYF

D: TRBD2
J: TRBJ2-7
size: .
V: TRBV3-1/TRBV3-2
DNA: TGTGCCAGCAGCAGGGCGGGAGGCCCGGAGCAGTACTTC
CDR3: CASSRAGGPEQYF

D: TRBD1
J: TRBJ1-1
size: .
V: TRBV7-6
DNA: TGTGCCAGCAGCTTAGAACAGGGGCCCCAAGGGAAAGCTTTCTTT
CDR3: CASSLEQGPQGKAFF

D: .
J: TRBJ2-3
size: .
V: TRBV5-6
DNA: TGTGCCAGCAGCCCCTCCGCGCGAAGCACAGATACGCAGTATTTT
CDR3: CASSPSARSTDTQYF

D: .
J: TRBJ2-1
size: .
V: TRBV12-3/TRBV12-4
DNA: TGTGCCAGCAGTTTCCCCAGCAATGAGCAGTTCTTC
CDR3: CASSFPSNEQFF

D: .
J: TRBJ1-2
size: once
V: TRBV5-1
DNA: TGCGCCAGCAGCGGGGGGGCTGGCCATGGCTACACCTTC
CDR3: CASSGGAGHGYTF

D: .
J: TRBJ2-7
size: .
V: TRBV3-1/TRBV3-2
DNA: TGTGCCAGCAGCCTCGCACAGGGCTACGAGCAGTACTTC
CDR3: CASSLAQGYEQYF

D: .
J: TRBJ1-6
size: .
V: TRBV19
DNA: TGTGCCAGTAGTAGACTCGGGACCCCCAGCGGGTCACCCCTCCACTTT
CDR3: CASSRLGTPSGSPLHF

D: TRBD1
J: TRBJ1-1
size: once
V: TRBV2
DNA: TGTGCCAGCAGTAAAAACAGGGGTTTGAACACTGAAGCTTTCTTT
CDR3: CASSKNRGLNTEAFF

D: TRBD1
J: TRBJ1-5
size: .
V: TRBV2
DNA: TGTGCCAGCGGCGGGACAGGGGGTGATTATAGCAATCAGCCCCAGCATTTT
CDR3: CASGGTGGDYSNQPQHF

D: .
J: TRBJ2-5
size: .
V: TRBV11-1
DNA: TGTGCCAGCAGCTTTTGGGGGCGACAAGAGACCCAGTACTTC
CDR3: CASSFWGRQETQYF

D: .
J: TRBJ1-6
size: .
V: TRBV15
DNA: TGTGCCACCAGCAGGGAGCGTAGGGGGTCACCCCTCCACTTT
CDR3: CATSRERRGSPLHF

D: .
J: TRBJ2-1
size: .
V: TRBV12-5
DNA: TGTGCTAGTGCCGACGGCGGGGGCCGCAATGAGCAGTTCTTC
CDR3: CASADGGGRNEQFF

D: .
J: TRBJ1-2
size: .
V: TRBV5-1
DNA: TGCGCCAGCAGGGACACCTACAACTATGGCTACACCTTC
CDR3: CASRDTYNYGYTF

D: TRBD2
J: TRBJ2-3
size: .
V: TRBV5-8
DNA: TGTGCCAGCAGCTCGGGACTAGCGGGAGGGCCCACAGATACGCAGTATTTT
CDR3: CASSSGLAGGPTDTQYF

D: .
J: TRBJ2-3
size: .
V: TRBV5-1
DNA: TGCGCCAGCAGCCAATCGGGGTCCACAGATACGCAGTATTTT
CDR3: CASSQSGSTDTQYF

D: TRBD2
J: TRBJ2-3
size: once
V: TRBV9
DNA: TGTGCCAGCAGCCCAACTAGCGGGGCAACAGATACGCAGTATTTT
CDR3: CASSPTSGATDTQYF

D: .
J: TRBJ1-2
size: once
V: TRBV6-5
DNA: TGTGCGGTGGGGGGGACGTTTGACTACACCTTC
CDR3: CAVGGTFDYTF

D: .
J: TRBJ2-1
size: .
V: TRBV5-1
DNA: TGCGCCAGCAGCTTGGATTTGGACGCGGGCTACAATGAGCAGTTCTTC
CDR3: CASSLDLDAGYNEQFF

D: .
J: TRBJ2-7
size: .
V: TRBV18
DNA: TGTGCCAGCTCACCACCCCTGACAGAGAACTCCTACGAGCAGTACTTC
CDR3: CASSPPLTENSYEQYF

D: TRBD1
J: TRBJ1-5
size: .
V: TRBV19
DNA: TGTGCCAGTAGTACTGGACAGGGACGAAATCAGCCCCAGCATTTT
CDR3: CASSTGQGRNQPQHF

D: TRBD1
J: TRBJ2-7
size: .
V: TRBV6-5
DNA: TGTGCCGATGGGACAGGGAGAGAGTACTTC
CDR3: CADGTGREYF

D: TRBD2
J: TRBJ2-1
size: once
V: TRBV6-2/TRBV6-3
DNA: TGTGCCAGCAGTTACGCACGACTAGCGGGGGGGAGTGAGCAGTTCTTC
CDR3: CASSYARLAGGSEQFF

D: TRBD2
J: TRBJ2-3
size: .
V: TRBV5-1
DNA: TGCGCCAGCAGCCCTCTAAGCGGGGGCAGCACAGATACGCAGTATTTT
CDR3: CASSPLSGGSTDTQYF

D: TRBD1
J: TRBJ2-3
size: .
V: TRBV19
DNA: TGTGCCAGTAGTATCCGGGACAGGGAAGCAGATACGCAGTATTTT
CDR3: CASSIRDREADTQYF

D: TRBD1
J: TRBJ2-3
size: .
V: TRBV5-1
DNA: TGCGCCAGCAGCCCGGGACAGGGGCTCACAGATACGCAGTATTTT
CDR3: CASSPGQGLTDTQYF

D: TRBD1
J: TRBJ1-2
size: .
V: TRBV29-1
DNA: TGCAGCGCATACAGGGGGGAGGATGGCTACACCTTC
CDR3: CSAYRGEDGYTF

D: TRBD2
J: TRBJ2-7
size: .
V: TRBV30
DNA: TGTGCCTGGAGTCCCGGCGGGGGATTCTACGAGCAGTACTTC
CDR3: CAWSPGGGFYEQYF

D: TRBD1
J: TRBJ2-7
size: .
V: TRBV7-3
DNA: TGTGCCAGCAGCCAACAGGGGAACGAGCAGTACTTC
CDR3: CASSQQGNEQYF

D: TRBD2
J: TRBJ2-3
size: .
V: TRBV9
DNA: TGTGCCAGCAGCCCTGGGGCCGGACTAGCGGGTACACTCTGGGATACGCAGTATTTT
CDR3: CASSPGAGLAGTLWDTQYF

D: .
J: TRBJ1-3
size: .
V: TRBV23-1
DNA: TGCGCCAGCAGACTCATTAGGGGCTCTGGAAACACCATATATTTT
CDR3: CASRLIRGSGNTIYF

D: TRBD2
J: TRBJ2-5
size: .
V: TRBV3-1/TRBV3-2
DNA: TGTGCCAGCAGCCAAGAAGCGGCTAGCGGGAGGGCTCTAGAGACCCAGTACTTC
CDR3: CASSQEAASGRALETQYF

D: .
J: TRBJ2-7
size: .
V: TRBV9
DNA: TGTGCCAGCAGACCTAACCAGGTTGAGCAGTACTTC
CDR3: CASRPNQVEQYF

D: .
J: TRBJ2-2
size: .
V: TRBV28
DNA: TGTGCCAGCAGTTTACTGGGCGCCGGGGAGCTGTTTTTT
CDR3: CASSLLGAGELFF

D: TRBD1
J: TRBJ1-4
size: .
V: TRBV28
DNA: TGTGCCAGCAGTCTCCCTGCAGGGGGGACTAATGAAAAACTGTTTTTT
CDR3: CASSLPAGGTNEKLFF

D: TRBD2
J: TRBJ2-1
size: .
V: TRBV4-2
DNA: TGTGCCAGCAGCCAAGAGGGCGGGACTAGTATCTATGAGCAGTTCTTC
CDR3: CASSQEGGTSIYEQFF

D: TRBD2
J: TRBJ2-1
size: .
V: TRBV19
DNA: TGTGCCAGTAGTTTCCCTAGCGGGAGTAGGGATGAGCAGTTCTTC
CDR3: CASSFPSGSRDEQFF

D: .
J: TRBJ1-3
size: .
V: TRBV13
DNA: TGTGCCAGCAGCTTAGGTCGAGGGTCTGGAAACACCATATATTTT
CDR3: CASSLGRGSGNTIYF